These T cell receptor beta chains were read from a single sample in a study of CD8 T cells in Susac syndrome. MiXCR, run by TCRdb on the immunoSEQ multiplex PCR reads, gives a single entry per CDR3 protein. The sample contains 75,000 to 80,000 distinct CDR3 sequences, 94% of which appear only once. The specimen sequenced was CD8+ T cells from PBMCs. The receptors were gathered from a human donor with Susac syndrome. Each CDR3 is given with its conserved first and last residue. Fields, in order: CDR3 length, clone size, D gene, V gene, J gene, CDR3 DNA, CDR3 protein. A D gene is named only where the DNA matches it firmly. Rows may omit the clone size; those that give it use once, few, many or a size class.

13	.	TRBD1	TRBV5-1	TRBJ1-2	TGCGCCAGCTACGCGCCAGGGGGGACTGGCTACACCTTC	CASYAPGGTGYTF
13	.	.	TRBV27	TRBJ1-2	TGTGCCAGCAGTTTCGCGGCCCGTACGGATTACACCTTC	CASSFAARTDYTF
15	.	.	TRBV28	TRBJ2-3	TGTGCCAGCAGTTTAGAGGACAGCAGCACAGATACGCAGTATTTT	CASSLEDSSTDTQYF
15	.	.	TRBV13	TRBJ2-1	TGTGCCAGCAGCTTCGACCCAGGGGCGAGGAATGAGCAGTTCTTC	CASSFDPGARNEQFF
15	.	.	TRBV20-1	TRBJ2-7	TGCAGTGCTATGCACCCCGGGCCCCGGACCTACGAGCAGTACTTC	CSAMHPGPRTYEQYF
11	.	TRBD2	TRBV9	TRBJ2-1	TGTGCCAGCAGTCTAGCGGGTGTGCCTTTCTTC	CASSLAGVPFF
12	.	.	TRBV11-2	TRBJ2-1	TGTGCCAGCAGCTTATTTGTAAATGAGCAGTTCTTC	CASSLFVNEQFF
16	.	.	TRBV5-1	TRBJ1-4	TGCGCCAGCAGCTTGGCCGGGGGAGGGAAAGAGGAAAAACTGTTTTTT	CASSLAGGGKEEKLFF
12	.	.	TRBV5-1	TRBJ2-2	TGCGCCAGCAGCGGCGGGACCGGGGAGCTGTTTTTT	CASSGGTGELFF
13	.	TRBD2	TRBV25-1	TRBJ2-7	TGTGCCAGCAGTGAGGGGGGGACTAACGAGCAGTACTTC	CASSEGGTNEQYF
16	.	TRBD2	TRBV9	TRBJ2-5	TGTGCCAGCAGCGCCGGGACTAGCGGGGGGACAGAGACCCAGTACTTC	CASSAGTSGGTETQYF
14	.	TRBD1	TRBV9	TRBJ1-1	TGTGCCAGCAGCGCGACAGGGCTGAACACTGAAGCTTTCTTT	CASSATGLNTEAFF
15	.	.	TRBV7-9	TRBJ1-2	TGTGCCAGCAGCTCACCCGACTTGGGGGCGGAGGGCTACACCTTC	CASSSPDLGAEGYTF
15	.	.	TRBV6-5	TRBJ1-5	TGTGCCAGCAAGGCCCGGCAGGGAGGTAATCAGCCCCAGCATTTT	CASKARQGGNQPQHF
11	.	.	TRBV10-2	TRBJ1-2	TGCGCCAGCAGGGACAGCTATGGCTACACCTTC	CASRDSYGYTF
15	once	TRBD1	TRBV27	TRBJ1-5	TGTGCCAGCAGTATCGACAGGGTAGGCAATCAGCCCCAGCATTTT	CASSIDRVGNQPQHF
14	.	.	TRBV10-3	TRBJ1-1	TGTGCCATCAGTGCGGTGCTGGGGAACACTGAAGCTTTCTTT	CAISAVLGNTEAFF
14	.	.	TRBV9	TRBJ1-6	TGTGCCAGCAGCGTTGGGGGGAATAATTCACCCCTCCACTTT	CASSVGGNNSPLHF
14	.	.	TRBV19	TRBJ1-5	TGTGCCAGTAGTAGCCGGACGCCGAATCAGCCCCAGCATTTT	CASSSRTPNQPQHF
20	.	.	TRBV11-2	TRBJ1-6	TGTGCCAGCGCACTCTGGACCCCTCTCCATACCGACTCATATAATTCACCCCTCCACTTT	CASALWTPLHTDSYNSPLHF
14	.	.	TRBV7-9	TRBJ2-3	TGTGCCAGCAGCTTAGCGCGGCGCACAGATACGCAGTATTTT	CASSLARRTDTQYF
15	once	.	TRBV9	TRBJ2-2	TGTGCCAGCAGCCTTAACGGGGGGCAAACCGGGGAGCTGTTTTTT	CASSLNGGQTGELFF
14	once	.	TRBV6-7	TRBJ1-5	TGTGCCAGCAGTTACGCAGGGTCCGTCCAGCCCCAGCATTTT	CASSYAGSVQPQHF
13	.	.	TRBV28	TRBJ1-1	TGTGCCAGCAGTTTGGTACACGGCACTGAAGCTTTCTTT	CASSLVHGTEAFF
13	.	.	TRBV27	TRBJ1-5	TGTGCCAGCAGATCTGGCCGCAATCAGCCCCAGCATTTT	CASRSGRNQPQHF
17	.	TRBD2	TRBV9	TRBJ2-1	TGTGCCAGCAGCGTATCCTTAGCGGGGGATATTTACAATGAGCAGTTCTTC	CASSVSLAGDIYNEQFF
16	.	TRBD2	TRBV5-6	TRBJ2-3	TGTGCCAGCGGGACCACTAGCGGGGAATACACAGATACGCAGTATTTT	CASGTTSGEYTDTQYF
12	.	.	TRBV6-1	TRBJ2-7	TGTGCCAGCAGTGAAGCATCCGTCGAGCAGTACTTC	CASSEASVEQYF
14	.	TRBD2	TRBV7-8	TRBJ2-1	TGTGCCAGCACCGGGCGGAGCGGGGGAAATGAGCAGTTCTTC	CASTGRSGGNEQFF
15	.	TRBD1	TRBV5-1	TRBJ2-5	TGCGCCAGCAGGAAGGACAGGGGGCTAGTGGAGACCCAGTACTTC	CASRKDRGLVETQYF
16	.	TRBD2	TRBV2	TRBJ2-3	TGTGCCAGCAGTCCTCTAGCGGGGGAGAGCACAGATACGCAGTATTTT	CASSPLAGESTDTQYF
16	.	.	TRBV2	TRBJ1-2	TGTGCCAGCAGTGGAGTTCAGCCTGAACCTAACTATGGCTACACCTTC	CASSGVQPEPNYGYTF
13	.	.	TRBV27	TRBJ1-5	TGTGCCAGCGGGGTAAATCAAGATCAGCCCCAGCATTTT	CASGVNQDQPQHF
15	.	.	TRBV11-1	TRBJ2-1	TGTGCCAGCAGCTTACTTGGGGATTCCTACAATGAGCAGTTCTTC	CASSLLGDSYNEQFF
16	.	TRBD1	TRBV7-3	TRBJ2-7	TGTGCCAGCAGCTTAAGAGGCAGGGGGATCTCCTACGAGCAGTACTTC	CASSLRGRGISYEQYF
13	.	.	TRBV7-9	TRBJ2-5	TGTGCCAGCAGGGACCCGGTGCAAGAGACCCAGTACTTC	CASRDPVQETQYF
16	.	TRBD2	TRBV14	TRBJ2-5	TGTGCCAGCAGCCCCTTCGGGGGGGCGACGAAGGAGACCCAGTACTTC	CASSPFGGATKETQYF
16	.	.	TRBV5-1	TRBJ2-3	TGCGCCAGCAGCCCGACAGGACGCCCTAGCACAGATACGCAGTATTTT	CASSPTGRPSTDTQYF
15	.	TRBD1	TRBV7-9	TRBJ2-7	TGTGCCAGCAGCTCCCGGGACAGGACCTCCTACGAGCAGTACTTC	CASSSRDRTSYEQYF
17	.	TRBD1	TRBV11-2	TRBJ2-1	TGTGCCAGCAGCTCCCCCGCCGACAGGGCCCCAGGGAATGAGCAGTTCTTC	CASSSPADRAPGNEQFF